One sample yielded the 10 T cell receptor beta chains listed below, sequenced in a study of liver allograft versus peripheral blood T cells. Study-level information: Transplanted-liver T cell receptor repertoires were compared with recipients' peripheral blood repertoires.

TCRdb processed the reads anew with MiXCR; each CDR3 protein has one entry. The top ten hold roughly 1.6% of the sample, which has about 10,000 distinct CDR3 sequences, about 23% seen once. These receptors were collected from a human patient who had a liver transplant. Some T cells may be graft donor cells.

The rearrangement joins TRBV20-1 to TRBJ2-7, with 8 bases identical to TRBD1. Trimming took 3 bases from V and 6 from J; bases not matched to a gene: 4. The CDR3 spans 12 residues. In germline, CDR1 is DFQATT, CDR2 SNEGSKA (reference sequence). The DNA of the CDR3 is TGCAGTGCTAGTGGCAGGGGGCTCGAGCAGTACTTC. Protein sequence: CSASGRGLEQYF.

This clonotype was seen a handful of times. The chain links TRBV24-1 to TRBJ2-3; D is possibly TRBD1 (6 bases). Germline values: CDR1 KGHDR, CDR2 SFDVKD. Between the trimmed V and J ends, which lost 7 bases and 2 bases, there was a span of 9 bases. CDR3 length: 13 residues. CDR3 nucleotides: TGTGCCACCAGGACAGGTGTCACAGATACGCAGTATTTT. Translating it yields CATRTGVTDTQYF.

V usage is TRBV29-1 and J usage is TRBJ1-3; TRBD1 agrees at 11 bases. The germline CDR1 and CDR2 sequences are SQVTM and ANQGSEA. This CDR3 is built from 16 residues. V trimming: 5 bases; J trimming: 2 bases; junction bases outside the gene matches: 8. CDR3 bases: TGCAGCGTTTACGGGACAGGGGGTTTAACTGGAAACACCATATATTTT. Protein: CSVYGTGGLTGNTIYF.

This clonotype was seen a handful of times. This chain joins TRBV5-4 and TRBJ2-1; 9 bases agree with TRBD2. The CDR3 covers 18 residues. Germline V lookup: CDR1 SGHNT, CDR2 YYREEE (reference sequence). Trimming cost V 6 bases and J 1 base; bases outside gene matches: 14. The CDR3 DNA is TGTGCCAGCACTGTAGCGGGAGTATTTTGGATGTCCTACAATGAGCAGTTCTTC. Translation gives CASTVAGVFWMSYNEQFF.

The CDR3: CASSIAPDSSYEQYF. CDR3 bases: TGTGCCAGTAGTATAGCGCCTGATAGCTCCTACGAGCAGTACTTC. This chain links TRBV19 with TRBJ2-7; no definite D call. CDR1 is LNHDA, CDR2 SQIVND, per germline (reference sequence). V lost 1 base and J lost 0, with 10 bases in between. The CDR3 consists of 15 residues.

This chain joins TRBV15 and TRBJ1-1, with 8 positions matching TRBD1. Trimming removed 4 bases from V and 2 bases from J; junction bases left unmatched: 9. The CDR3 is 16 amino acids. Germline V gene sequence: CDR1 LNHNV, CDR2 YYDKDF (reference sequence). CDR3 DNA: TGTGCCACCAGCAATTACGGACAGGGCTACAACACTGAAGCTTTCTTT. Translating it yields CATSNYGQGYNTEAFF.

This clonotype has a handful of counts. J is TRBJ1-3 and V is TRBV20-1; D gene ambiguous. The CDR3 contains 16 residues. V was trimmed by 4 bases and J by 1 base, leaving 17 bases between them. CDR1 is DFQATT, CDR2 SNEGSKA, per germline (reference sequence). The CDR3, as DNA: TGCAGTGCTATCATTGGGCCGGTACGTTCTGGAAACACCATATATTTT. Its translation: CSAIIGPVRSGNTIYF.

Relative to its sample, this clonotype is medium-sized. CDR3 sequence: CATSREPGFNYGYTF. In nucleotides, the CDR3 is TGTGCCACCAGCAGAGAGCCAGGGTTTAACTATGGCTACACCTTC. This chain uses TRBV15 with TRBJ1-2; maybe TRBD1 (5 bases). Per the germline V gene, CDR1 is LNHNV and CDR2 is YYDKDF (reference sequence). The CDR3 is 15 residues long. V shed 0 bases and J shed 1 base, with 9 bases lying between them.

By share, this clonotype counts as medium-sized. The rearrangement links TRBV18 to TRBJ1-3, with 7 nucleotides matching TRBD1. The CDR3 is 15 amino acids. Germline values: CDR1 KGHSH, CDR2 LQKENI. V shed 6 bases, J shed 1 base, and the junction held 6 bases outside the gene matches. CDR3 sequence reads: CASSHGTDSGNTIYF. The CDR3 DNA reads TGTGCCAGCTCCCACGGGACAGATTCTGGAAACACCATATATTTT. Complete variable domain (other parts from reference TRBV18 and TRBJ1-3): NAGVMQNPRHLVRRRGQEARLRCSPMKGHSHVYWYRQLPEEGLKFMVYLQKENIIDESGMPKERFSAEFPKEGPSILRIQQVVRGDSAAYFCASSHGTDSGNTIYFGEGSWLTVV.

This clonotype was counted between two and nine times. The chain is built from TRBV6-5 and TRBJ1-2, with TRBD1 matching over 7 bases. V dropped 6 bases and J dropped 7; count of bases not matched to a gene: 8. The CDR3 has 13 amino acids. CDR1 and CDR2 (germline): MNHEY, SVGAGI. The CDR3 region has the DNA TGTGCCAGCAGCCGCAGACAGGGCTCTGGCTACACCTTC. Translating it yields CASSRRQGSGYTF.